Below, 19 T cell receptor beta chains from the same sample are listed, as sequenced in a study of Graves' ophthalmopathy and Graves' hyperthyroidism. CDR3 regions of TCR beta were amplified from RNA transcripts. First-round RT-PCR employed HTBI primers, with a second-round multiplex PCR after it. TCRdb re-derived calls from the multiplex PCR reads in MiXCR, one entry per CDR3 protein. Of around 670,000 distinct CDR3 sequences listed, roughly 41% are singletons. Specimen: peripheral blood. These receptors originate from an adult man with Graves' ophthalmopathy.

The chain links TRBV5-8 to TRBJ2-5; D call uncertain. Between the trimmed V and J ends, which lost 0 bases and 9 bases, there was a span of 12 bases. This CDR3 is built from 13 residues. CDR1 SGHTS and CDR2 YDEGEE come from the germline V gene. CDR3 sequence: CASSLVELEPQYF. The CDR3 DNA reads TGTGCCAGCAGCTTGGTAGAACTCGAGCCCCAGTACTTC.

This clonotype has ten or more counts. The V and J genes are TRBV7-9 and TRBJ2-5; D remains unclear. The CDR3 totals 15 residues. The germline V gene encodes CDR1 SEHNR and CDR2 FQNEAQ (reference sequence). V gave up 0 bases and J gave up 4 bases, with 12 bases separating them. CDR3 bases: TGTGCCAGCAGCTTAGCGCCTGTAGGTGGAGAGACCCAGTACTTC. It codes for CASSLAPVGGETQYF.

The chain uses TRBV12-3 or TRBV12-4 and TRBJ2-2, with 8 bases that match TRBD1. The CDR3 spans 17 residues. The CDR3 nucleotides read TGTGCTAGTGGTTTGGATGACAGGGGACTTGAGGACGGGGAGCTGTTTTTT. Amino acids: CASGLDDRGLEDGELFF.

The CDR3 DNA reads as TGTGCCACCTCTCTCGCGGGGGGCGATTCAGATACGCAGTATTTT. It is translated as CATSLAGGDSDTQYF. V gene TRBV24-1 combines with J gene TRBJ2-3; TRBD2 aligns across 8 bases. Germline CDR1 and CDR2: KGHDR and SFDVKD. Losses at the gene ends were 9 bases for V and 4 bases for J; bases not matched to a gene: 11. This CDR3 is built from 15 residues.

J is TRBJ2-3 and V is TRBV29-1; 11 nucleotides agree with TRBD2. The CDR3 has 15 residues. In germline, CDR1 is SQVTM, CDR2 ANQGSEA. Trimming took 6 bases from V and 3 from J; bases not matched to a gene: 8. The CDR3 nucleotides are TGCAGCGTCCGAATAACTAGCGGGGGAACAGATACGCAGTATTTT. Its protein product is CSVRITSGGTDTQYF.

V gene TRBV5-1 combines with J gene TRBJ2-5; 9 bases agree with TRBD2. The CDR3 loop spans 15 amino acids. Trimming at V came to 5 bases and at J to 4 bases, leaving 9 bases not matched to a gene. CDR1 and CDR2 from the germline V gene are SGHRS and YFSETQ. This CDR3 is CASSRISGSPETQYF. The CDR3 DNA reads as TGCGCCAGCAGTCGGATTAGCGGGAGCCCAGAGACCCAGTACTTC.

This chain joins TRBV20-1 and TRBJ1-6; D possibly corresponds to TRBD1 (5 bases). There are 14 residues in the CDR3. The germline CDR1 and CDR2 sequences are DFQATT and SNEGSKA (reference sequence). V was shortened by 4 bases and J by 8 bases, with 15 bases between the two germline ends. The CDR3 loop is CSATPRWGDSPLHF. In nucleotides, the CDR3 is TGCAGTGCTACCCCCAGGTGGGGGGATTCACCCCTCCACTTT.

This clonotype has at least ten counts. The J gene is TRBJ1-5, the V gene TRBV2; D perhaps matches TRBD1 (5 bases). The germline V gene has CDR1 SNHLY and CDR2 FYNNEI. The CDR3 totals 13 residues. Between the trimmed V and J ends, which lost 3 bases and 5 bases, there was a span of 8 bases. The CDR3 region has the DNA TGTGCCAGCAGTGACAGGGTTGATCAGCCCCAGCATTTT. Its protein product is CASSDRVDQPQHF.

The chain is built from TRBV5-1 and TRBJ1-1; no clear D. The CDR3 is made up of 13 amino acids. Trimming took off 7 bases at V and 3 bases at J, with 13 bases between the two ends. The germline CDR1 and CDR2 sequences are SGHRS and YFSETQ. The CDR3 sequence is CASGQTMDTEAFF. CDR3 nucleotide sequence: TGCGCCAGCGGCCAGACCATGGACACTGAAGCTTTCTTT. Supplemented by reference TRBV5-1 and TRBJ1-1, the full variable domain reads KAGVTQTPRYLIKTRGQQVTLSCSPISGHRSVSWYQQTPGQGLQFLFEYFSETQRNKGNFPGRFSGRQFSNSRSEMNVSTLELGDSALYLCASGQTMDTEAFFGQGTRLTVV.

This clonotype appeared many times. This chain connects TRBV2 to TRBJ2-7; D may correspond to TRBD1 or TRBD2 (5 bases each). The ends were cut back, 7 bases at V and 0 bases at J, with 13 bases in the middle. This CDR3 is 14 amino acids long. Germline V gene lookup returns CDR1 SNHLY and CDR2 FYNNEI. The CDR3 reads CASTRDGGSYEQYF. In nucleotides, the CDR3 is TGTGCCAGCACGAGGGACGGAGGCTCCTACGAGCAGTACTTC.

This clonotype occurred a few times. This sequence joins TRBV12-3 or TRBV12-4 and TRBJ1-4, with D uncertain. There are 15 residues in the CDR3. V was cut by 6 bases and J by 0 bases, with 11 bases left in between. This chain's CDR3 is CASSIYFATNEKLFF. The CDR3 coding sequence is TGTGCCAGCAGCATATACTTTGCAACTAATGAAAAACTGTTTTTT.

The gene calls are TRBV11-1 and TRBJ2-7, with a weak D call TRBD2 (6 bases). Germline values: CDR1 SGHAT, CDR2 FQDESV (reference sequence). With 8 bases removed from V and 7 bases from J, the gap between germline ends came to 21 bases. The CDR3 contains 14 residues. In DNA form, the CDR3 reads TGTGCCAGCTCACTTAGCGCTCCCGCGGGGGAGCAGTACTTC. As protein: CASSLSAPAGEQYF.

This chain joins TRBV29-1 and TRBJ1-1; TRBD1 is a possible D gene (6 bases). Germline CDR1 and CDR2: SQVTM and ANQGSEA. V was trimmed by 3 bases and J by 4 bases, leaving 18 bases between them. The CDR3 consists of 15 residues. The CDR3: CSVDERRGGGTEAFF. The DNA for the CDR3 is TGCAGCGTTGATGAGAGGAGGGGGGGTGGCACTGAAGCTTTCTTT.

There are a few counts of this clonotype. The V and J genes are TRBV7-2 and TRBJ1-3, with a weak D call TRBD1 (5 bases). The length of the CDR3 is 14 residues. CDR1 and CDR2 (germline): SGHTA, FQGNSA. Trimming removed 3 bases from V and 0 bases from J, with 6 bases in between. CDR3 in amino acids: CASSFGASGNTIYF. CDR3 in DNA: TGTGCCAGCAGCTTCGGGGCCTCTGGAAACACCATATATTTT.

V and J are TRBV25-1 and TRBJ2-2, with D unclear. The CDR3 is 12 residues long. Trimming shortened V by 11 bases and J by 7 bases, and 14 bases separated the two germline ends. Per the germline V gene, CDR1 is MGHDK and CDR2 is SYGVNS. CDR3 in amino acids: CAWSRASGELFF. The CDR3 DNA is TGTGCCTGGAGCCGGGCTAGCGGGGAGCTGTTTTTT.

This rearrangement joins TRBV19 to TRBJ2-6; 7 bases fit TRBD1. The J segment lost 0 bases and the V segment lost 7 bases, leaving 6 bases of the junction unmatched. The CDR3 sequence is 16 residues long. Germline CDR1 LNHDA, CDR2 SQIVND (reference sequence). CDR3 in amino acids: CASIPGQTSGANVLTF. In DNA, the CDR3 is TGTGCCAGTATCCCGGGACAGACCTCTGGGGCCAACGTCCTGACTTTC. Full variable domain (remainder filled in from reference TRBV19 and TRBJ2-6): DGGITQSPKYLFRKEGQNVTLSCEQNLNHDAMYWYRQDPGQGLRLIYYSQIVNDFQKGDIAEGYSVSREKKESFPLTVTSAQKNPTAFYLCASIPGQTSGANVLTFGAGSRLTVL.

This clonotype appeared many times. This chain joins TRBV7-3 and TRBJ1-5; D not certain. The V gene's germline CDR1 is SGHTA and CDR2 FQGTGA. The germline V and J ends were trimmed by 6 bases and 0 bases, with 15 bases remaining between them. There are 16 residues in the CDR3. CDR3 DNA sequence: TGTGCCAGCAGACTCAGCGAACTCCGTAGCAATCAGCCCCAGCATTTT. Amino acid sequence: CASRLSELRSNQPQHF.

The table lists this clonotype with many counts. The J gene is TRBJ2-7, the V gene TRBV29-1, with D possibly being TRBD1 (6 bases). Trimming pared 8 bases from V and 2 bases from J, leaving 16 bases between. The germline V gene encodes CDR1 SQVTM and CDR2 ANQGSEA. This CDR3 comprises 13 residues. The CDR3 DNA follows: TGCAGCATACGGGACACCAGGACCTACGAGCAGTACTTC. Translating gives CSIRDTRTYEQYF.

V and J are TRBV5-1 and TRBJ2-7; 10 bases line up with TRBD1. Germline V gene data show CDR1 as SGHRS and CDR2 as YFSETQ. The CDR3 consists of 15 residues. Trimming at V came to 4 bases and at J to 5 bases, leaving 9 bases not matched to a gene. The CDR3 nucleotides read TGCGCCAGCAGCCCCCAGGGGACAGGGGTGGACGAGCAGTACTTC. Amino acids: CASSPQGTGVDEQYF.